This T cell receptor (beta chain) emerged from a study of cytomegalovirus exposure and HLA in healthy donors. This CDR3 has 15 amino acids. From germline, CDR1 is SGHNT and CDR2 YYREEE (reference sequence). The V end was cut by 2 bases, the J end by 2 bases, with 11 bases between. The PCR was carried out with 60 Vbeta primers and 13 Jbeta primers. Profiled with immunoSEQ multiplex PCR; TCRdb holds only in-frame clones, not every one. Among roughly 100,000 clones listed, roughly three quarters were seen once. The material sequenced was PBMCs. This clonotype was sampled from a man aged 35 to 55 in good health and CMV-seronegative. The rearrangement joins TRBV5-4 to TRBJ1-3; TRBD1 is a possible D gene (5 bases). The CDR3 DNA follows: TGTGCCAGCAGCTTAGGTGGGGCGGCTGGAAACACCATATATTTT. Residues: CASSLGGAAGNTIYF.